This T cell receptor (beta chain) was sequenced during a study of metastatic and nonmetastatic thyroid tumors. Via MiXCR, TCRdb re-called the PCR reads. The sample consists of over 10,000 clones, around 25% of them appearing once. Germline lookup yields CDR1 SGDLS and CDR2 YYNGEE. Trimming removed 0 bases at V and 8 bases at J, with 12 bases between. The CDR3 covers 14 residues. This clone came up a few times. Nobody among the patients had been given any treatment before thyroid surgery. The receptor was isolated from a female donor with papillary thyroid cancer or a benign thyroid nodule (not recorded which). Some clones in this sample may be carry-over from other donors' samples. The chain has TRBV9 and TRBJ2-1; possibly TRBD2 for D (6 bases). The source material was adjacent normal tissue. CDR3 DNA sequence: TGTGCCAGCAGCGTAGAATCTCCGGGGGATGAGCAGTTCTTC. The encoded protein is CASSVESPGDEQFF. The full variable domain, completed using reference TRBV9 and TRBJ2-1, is DSGVTQTPKHLITATGQRVTLRCSPRSGDLSVYWYQQSLDQGLQFLIQYYNGEERAKGNILERFSAQQFPDLHSELNLSSLELGDSALYFCASSVESPGDEQFFGPGTRLTVL.